This T cell receptor (beta chain) emerged from a study of tumor and adjacent non-tumor tissue in lung cancer. At the level of the study: Histology: about 13 adenocarcinoma, a couple of squamous cell carcinoma, 1 small cell lung cancer. Aged about 31 to 85 years, patients included 9 to 11 men and five or six women with stage I to III disease. Samples averaged about 4.2 million productive TCRbeta reads each. Whole-study results and caveats: Significantly higher TCR diversity was found in tumor than normal lung.

V was shortened by 6 bases and J by 1 base, with 9 bases between the two germline ends. The CDR3 length is 13 residues. The library came from three nested PCR rounds adapted from ARM-PCR protocols. MiXCR, run by TCRdb on the multiplex PCR reads, gives a single entry per CDR3 protein. The sample has some 200,000 distinct CDR3 sequences; around 70% are singletons. A few counts support this clonotype. The antigen remains unidentified. The template was RNA from unsorted bulk tissue. The material sequenced was lung tumor tissue. The chain uses TRBV12-3 or TRBV12-4 and TRBJ1-1; D remains ambiguous. The clonotype originates from a man between 60 and 75 years old with non-small cell lung cancer. For the CDR3, the DNA is TGTGCCAGCAGCCCGGTGGGGAACACTGAAGCTTTCTTT. This translates into CASSPVGNTEAFF.